These 10 T cell receptor beta chains originate from one sample sequenced in a study of Ad26.COV2.S vaccination and SARS-CoV-2 variants. Sequencing was performed with immunoSEQ multiplex PCR; in TCRdb, only in-frame clones are kept and a portion is missing. The table shows 350,000 to 400,000 clones, with 75% to 90% occurring only once. This sample's treatment: around 19 received Ad26.COV2.S at low or high dose, single or two shots; roughly five received placebo; per-sample allocation not given. Vaccine and placebo recipients were sampled on day 63 after the first injection. Sample: peripheral blood, taken in a trial of Ad26.COV2.S vaccine versus placebo. The receptor set was obtained from a person aged 18-60 years who received the Ad26.COV2.S COVID-19 vaccine or a placebo.

V usage is TRBV6-2 or TRBV6-3 and J usage is TRBJ2-7, with D perhaps TRBD2 (5 bases). The ends were cut back, 2 bases at V and 2 bases at J, with 19 bases in the middle. Looked up from germline, CDR1 is MNHEY and CDR2 is SVGEGT. There are 17 residues in the CDR3. DNA of the CDR3: TGTGCCAGCAGTTACGTTTTTGAGGGTTTAGACGCCTACGAGCAGTACTTC. Its translation is CASSYVFEGLDAYEQYF.

This chain connects TRBV6-5 to TRBJ1-6, with D uncertain. Germline V gene data show CDR1 as MNHEY and CDR2 as SVGAGI. V lost 2 bases to trimming and J lost 7 bases, with 12 bases between them. This CDR3 is built from 15 residues. CDR3 residues: CASSYGEAGNSPLHF. The CDR3 DNA sequence: TGTGCCAGCAGTTACGGGGAGGCCGGGAATTCACCCCTCCACTTT.

This clone occurred a few times. This rearrangement joins TRBV4-1 to TRBJ1-5; 8 nucleotides match TRBD1. Germline loops: CDR1 MGHRA, CDR2 YSYEKL. This CDR3 is 18 amino acids long. Losses at the gene ends were 4 bases for V and 2 bases for J; bases not matched to a gene: 13. The CDR3 nucleotides read TGCGCCAGCAGCCCCCTTTACAGGGGGGAGAGTGGCAATCAGCCCCAGCATTTT. This encodes CASSPLYRGESGNQPQHF.

This chain joins TRBV30 and TRBJ2-2, with D uncertain. Per the germline V gene, CDR1 is GTSNPN and CDR2 is SVGIG (reference sequence). Trimming took off 7 bases at V and 2 bases at J, with 11 bases between the two ends. The CDR3 loop spans 13 amino acids. The CDR3 sequence: CASWDFNTGELFF. CDR3 nucleotide sequence: TGTGCCTCTTGGGATTTCAACACCGGGGAGCTGTTTTTT.

This chain connects TRBV19 to TRBJ1-1, with TRBD1 as a possible D gene (6 bases). The V gene lost 5 bases and the J gene lost 1 base, with 17 bases spanning the gap. Germline-derived CDR1 and CDR2 are LNHDA and SQIVND (reference sequence). The CDR3 spans 16 residues. The DNA for the CDR3 is TGTGCCAGTAGTGTCTGGGGGGCGAAGGGGAACACTGAAGCTTTCTTT. This encodes CASSVWGAKGNTEAFF. The whole variable domain, remainder taken from reference TRBV19 and TRBJ1-1, is DGGITQSPKYLFRKEGQNVTLSCEQNLNHDAMYWYRQDPGQGLRLIYYSQIVNDFQKGDIAEGYSVSREKKESFPLTVTSAQKNPTAFYLCASSVWGAKGNTEAFFGQGTRLTVV.

The gene calls are TRBV19 and TRBJ2-5, with D maybe TRBD2 (6 bases). Deletions cut 4 bases from V and 1 base from J, with 16 bases between. The CDR3 is 16 amino acids. Germline V gene data show CDR1 as LNHDA and CDR2 as SQIVND (reference sequence). CDR3 in DNA: TGTGCCAGTAGTAGGGGTAGGGAGGCGCGCCAAGAGACCCAGTACTTC. This encodes CASSRGREARQETQYF.

This clone was found once. The chain recombines TRBV29-1 with TRBJ1-4; TRBD1 matches 9 bases. This CDR3 region has 13 residues. Germline V gene data show CDR1 as SQVTM and CDR2 as ANQGSEA. V lost 5 bases, J lost 8 bases, and 6 bases stayed unmatched. CDR3 in DNA: TGCAGCGTTCTAGGGACAGGGAACGAAAAACTGTTTTTT. Translating gives CSVLGTGNEKLFF.

J is TRBJ2-5 and V is TRBV10-3; the match to TRBD1 covers 10 bases. This CDR3 comprises 18 residues. The V and J ends lost 2 bases and 1 base, in that order; junction bases with no gene match: 10. Germline V CDR1 and CDR2: ENHRY, SYGVKD. The CDR3 nucleotides read TGTGCCATCAGTGAGGGATGGGCGGGACAGGGGATCCAAGAGACCCAGTACTTC. Amino acids: CAISEGWAGQGIQETQYF.

The chain combines TRBV12-3 or TRBV12-4 with TRBJ2-7; tentative D call: TRBD1 (6 bases). The ends were cut back, 3 bases at V and 3 bases at J, with 9 bases in the middle. This CDR3 comprises 13 residues. The CDR3 nucleotides read TGTGCCAGCAGTTTCGGACAGAGCTACGAGCAGTACTTC. Residues: CASSFGQSYEQYF.

The chain combines TRBV7-2 with TRBJ2-1, with D possibly being TRBD2 (7 bases). V was trimmed by 1 base and J by 3 bases, leaving 19 bases between them. CDR1 is SGHTA, CDR2 FQGNSA, per germline. This CDR3 comprises 18 residues. This chain's CDR3 is CASSLGTRKGGLYNEQFF. Written as DNA, the CDR3 is TGTGCCAGCAGCTTAGGGACTCGAAAGGGGGGGCTCTACAATGAGCAGTTCTTC.